Following are 4 T cell receptor beta chains from one sample sequenced in a study of blood T cell repertoires in COVID-19. Clones were read by immunoSEQ multiplex PCR, and TCRdb kept only the in-frame ones, dropping some. The sample yields 150,000 to 200,000 clones, approximately 86% seen once. The material sequenced was peripheral blood. The receptors were gathered from a man aged 60 to 69 with acute or convalescent COVID-19.

V usage is TRBV24-1 and J usage is TRBJ2-1, with TRBD2 matching over 10 bases. Unmatched junction bases numbered 6, after V lost 0 bases and J lost 8 bases. This CDR3 contains 16 residues. CDR1 and CDR2 from the germline V gene are KGHDR and SFDVKD. The CDR3 loop reads CATSDLQLAGAYEQFF. The CDR3 nucleotides read TGTGCCACCAGTGATTTGCAGCTAGCGGGAGCGTATGAGCAGTTCTTC.

This chain links TRBV5-1 with TRBJ1-2; D might be TRBD1 (5 bases). From germline, CDR1 is SGHRS and CDR2 YFSETQ. This CDR3 is built from 16 residues. Trimming removed 4 bases from V and 1 base from J, with 17 bases in between. The CDR3 is CASSRFPDNLNYGYTF. CDR3 coding DNA: TGCGCCAGCAGCCGATTTCCGGACAATCTTAACTATGGCTACACCTTC.

J is TRBJ1-1 and V is TRBV3-1 (or the pseudogene TRBV3-2); the match to TRBD1 covers 8 bases. The trim removed 4 bases at V and 4 bases at J, leaving 8 bases unmatched. The CDR3 has 15 amino acids. Germline V CDR1 and CDR2: LGHDT, YNNKEL (reference sequence). The CDR3 DNA reads TGTGCCAGCAGCCTGATAGGACAGGGTGGCACTGAAGCTTTCTTT. It translates to CASSLIGQGGTEAFF.

This chain uses TRBV7-7 with TRBJ2-3; 10 nucleotides agree with TRBD2. Per germline, CDR1 SSHAT and CDR2 FNYEAQ (reference sequence). V gave up 5 bases and J gave up 6 bases; unmatched junction bases: 14. The CDR3 has 17 amino acids. CDR3 protein: CASSPGLAGAMVDTQYF. CDR3 nucleotide sequence: TGTGCCAGCAGCCCGGGGCTAGCGGGAGCGATGGTGGATACGCAGTATTTT.